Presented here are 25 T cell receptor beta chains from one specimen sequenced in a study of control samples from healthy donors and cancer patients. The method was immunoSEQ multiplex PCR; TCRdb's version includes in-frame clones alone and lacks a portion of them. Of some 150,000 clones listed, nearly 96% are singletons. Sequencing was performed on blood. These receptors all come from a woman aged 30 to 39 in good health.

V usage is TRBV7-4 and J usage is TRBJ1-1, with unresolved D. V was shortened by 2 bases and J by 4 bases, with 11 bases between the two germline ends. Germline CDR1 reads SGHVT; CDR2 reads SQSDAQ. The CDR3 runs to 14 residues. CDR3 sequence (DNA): TGTGCCAGCAGCTTAAGCCCCCCGGGCACTGAAGCTTTCTTT. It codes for CASSLSPPGTEAFF.

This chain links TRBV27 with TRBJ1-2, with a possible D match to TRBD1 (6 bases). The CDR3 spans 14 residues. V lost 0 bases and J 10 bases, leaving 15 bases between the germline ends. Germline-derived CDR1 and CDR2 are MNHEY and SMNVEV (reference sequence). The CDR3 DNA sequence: TGTGCCAGCAGTTTATCCGGTGGGACAAGGGTCTACACCTTC. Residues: CASSLSGGTRVYTF.

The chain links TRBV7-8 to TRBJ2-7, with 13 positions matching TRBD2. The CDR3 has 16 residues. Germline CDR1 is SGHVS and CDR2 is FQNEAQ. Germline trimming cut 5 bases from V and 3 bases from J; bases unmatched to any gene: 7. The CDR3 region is CASSTTSGGYGYEQYF. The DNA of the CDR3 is TGTGCCAGCAGCACGACTAGCGGGGGGTATGGCTACGAGCAGTACTTC.

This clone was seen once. The CDR3 DNA sequence: TGTGCCAGCAGCTTAGTCCCCGGAGCCGGGACAGGGAGCGAGCAGTACTTC. Its protein is CASSLVPGAGTGSEQYF. The chain combines TRBV28 with TRBJ2-7, with 9 bases matching TRBD1. The CDR3 runs to 17 residues. V was pared by 6 bases and J by 6 bases, with 18 bases of the junction left unmatched. Germline V gene lookup returns CDR1 MDHEN and CDR2 SYDVKM. The full variable domain, rest sourced from reference TRBV28 and TRBJ2-7, is DVKVTQSSRYLVKRTGEKVFLECVQDMDHENMFWYRQDPGLGLRLIYFSYDVKMKEKGDIPEGYSVSREKKERFSLILESASTNQTSMYLCASSLVPGAGTGSEQYFGPGTRLTVT.

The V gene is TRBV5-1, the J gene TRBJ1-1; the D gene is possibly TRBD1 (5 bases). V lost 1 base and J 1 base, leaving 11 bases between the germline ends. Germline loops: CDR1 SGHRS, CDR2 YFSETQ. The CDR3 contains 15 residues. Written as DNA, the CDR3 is TGCGCCAGCAGCTTGTGGGGGGAACGGAACACTGAAGCTTTCTTT. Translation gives CASSLWGERNTEAFF.

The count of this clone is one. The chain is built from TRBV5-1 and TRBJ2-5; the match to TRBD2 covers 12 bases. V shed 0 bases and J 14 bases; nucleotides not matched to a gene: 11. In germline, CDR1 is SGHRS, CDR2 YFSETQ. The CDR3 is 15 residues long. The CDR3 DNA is TGCGCCAGCAGCTTGGGACTAGCGGGAGAGGGATGGGCTTACTTC. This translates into CASSLGLAGEGWAYF. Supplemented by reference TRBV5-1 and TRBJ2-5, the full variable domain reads KAGVTQTPRYLIKTRGQQVTLSCSPISGHRSVSWYQQTPGQGLQFLFEYFSETQRNKGNFPGRFSGRQFSNSRSEMNVSTLELGDSALYLCASSLGLAGEGWAYFGPGTRLLVL.

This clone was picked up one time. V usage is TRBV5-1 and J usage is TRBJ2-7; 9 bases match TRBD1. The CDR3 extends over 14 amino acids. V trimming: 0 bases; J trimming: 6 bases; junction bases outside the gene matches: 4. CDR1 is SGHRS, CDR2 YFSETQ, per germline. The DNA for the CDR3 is TGCGCCAGCAGCTTGGACAGGGGGCGAGGCGAGCAGTACTTC. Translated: CASSLDRGRGEQYF. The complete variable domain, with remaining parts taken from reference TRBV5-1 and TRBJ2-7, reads KAGVTQTPRYLIKTRGQQVTLSCSPISGHRSVSWYQQTPGQGLQFLFEYFSETQRNKGNFPGRFSGRQFSNSRSEMNVSTLELGDSALYLCASSLDRGRGEQYFGPGTRLTVT.

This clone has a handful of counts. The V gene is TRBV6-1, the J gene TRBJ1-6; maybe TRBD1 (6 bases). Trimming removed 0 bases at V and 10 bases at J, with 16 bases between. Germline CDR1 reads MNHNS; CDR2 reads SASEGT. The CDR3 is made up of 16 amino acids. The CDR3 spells CASSEALGGAGSPLHF. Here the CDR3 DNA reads TGTGCCAGCAGTGAAGCGTTGGGGGGCGCGGGGTCACCCCTCCACTTT.

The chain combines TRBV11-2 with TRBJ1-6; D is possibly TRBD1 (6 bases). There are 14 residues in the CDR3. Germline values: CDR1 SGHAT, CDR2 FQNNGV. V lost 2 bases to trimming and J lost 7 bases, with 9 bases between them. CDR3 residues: CASSLWGRNSPLHF. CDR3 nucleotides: TGTGCCAGCAGCTTATGGGGGCGAAATTCACCCCTCCACTTT.

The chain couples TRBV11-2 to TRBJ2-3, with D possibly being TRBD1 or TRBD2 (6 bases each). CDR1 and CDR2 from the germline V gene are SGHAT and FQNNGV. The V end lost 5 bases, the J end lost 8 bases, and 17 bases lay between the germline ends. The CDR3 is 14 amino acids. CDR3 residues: CASSPWGALVTQYF. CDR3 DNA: TGTGCCAGCAGCCCTTGGGGGGCCTTGGTTACGCAGTATTTT.

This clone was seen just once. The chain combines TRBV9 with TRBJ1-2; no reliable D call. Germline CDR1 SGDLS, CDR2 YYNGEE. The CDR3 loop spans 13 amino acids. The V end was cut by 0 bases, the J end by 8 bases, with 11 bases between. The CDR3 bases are TGTGCCAGCAGCGTAGATATGGGAGAAGGCTACACCTTC. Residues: CASSVDMGEGYTF.

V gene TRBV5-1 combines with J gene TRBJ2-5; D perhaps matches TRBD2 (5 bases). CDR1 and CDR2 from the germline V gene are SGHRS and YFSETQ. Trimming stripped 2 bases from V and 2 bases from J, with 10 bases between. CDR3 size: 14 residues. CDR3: CASSFGLAQETQYF. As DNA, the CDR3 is TGCGCCAGCAGCTTTGGACTGGCACAAGAGACCCAGTACTTC.

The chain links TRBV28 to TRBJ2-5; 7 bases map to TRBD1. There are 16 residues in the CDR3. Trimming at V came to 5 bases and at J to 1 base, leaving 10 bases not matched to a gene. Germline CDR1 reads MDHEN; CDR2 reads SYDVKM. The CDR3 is CASSRQGLDFQETQYF. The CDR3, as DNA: TGTGCCAGCAGTAGACAGGGCCTCGACTTCCAAGAGACCCAGTACTTC.

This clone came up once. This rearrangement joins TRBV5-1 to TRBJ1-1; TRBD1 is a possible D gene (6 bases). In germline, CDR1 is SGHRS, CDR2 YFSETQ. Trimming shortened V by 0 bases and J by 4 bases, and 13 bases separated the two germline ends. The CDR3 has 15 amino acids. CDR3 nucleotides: TGCGCCAGCAGCTTGGCCGGGGGGCGCGGCACTGAAGCTTTCTTT. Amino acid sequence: CASSLAGGRGTEAFF.

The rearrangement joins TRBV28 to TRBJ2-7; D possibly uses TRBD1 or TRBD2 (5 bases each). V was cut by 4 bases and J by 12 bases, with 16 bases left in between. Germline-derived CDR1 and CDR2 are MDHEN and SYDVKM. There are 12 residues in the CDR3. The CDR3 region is CASSSGTRLPYF. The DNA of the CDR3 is TGTGCCAGCAGTTCCGGGACGCGATTGCCGTACTTC.

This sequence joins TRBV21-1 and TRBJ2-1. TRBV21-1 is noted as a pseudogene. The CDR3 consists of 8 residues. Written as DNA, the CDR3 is TGTGCCAGCAGTGTTCAGTTCTTC. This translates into CASSVQFF.

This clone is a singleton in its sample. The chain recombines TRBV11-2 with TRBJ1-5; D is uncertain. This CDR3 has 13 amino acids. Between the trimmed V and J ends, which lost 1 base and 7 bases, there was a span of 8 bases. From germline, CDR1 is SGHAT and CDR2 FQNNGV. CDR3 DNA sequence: TGTGCCAGCAGCTTAGTGCCGGGACAGCCCCAGCATTTT. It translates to CASSLVPGQPQHF.

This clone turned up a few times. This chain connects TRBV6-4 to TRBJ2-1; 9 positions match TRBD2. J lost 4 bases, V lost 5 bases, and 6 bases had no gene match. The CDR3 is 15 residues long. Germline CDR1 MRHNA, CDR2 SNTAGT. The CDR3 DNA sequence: TGTGCCAGCAGTCGACTAGCGGATTCTTACAATGAGCAGTTCTTC. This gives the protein CASSRLADSYNEQFF.

CDR3 sequence reads: CASIMAPQGAGFTEAFF. CDR3 coding DNA: TGTGCCAGTATTATGGCCCCACAGGGGGCAGGTTTTACTGAAGCTTTCTTT. The chain couples TRBV19 to TRBJ1-1, with 9 nucleotides matching TRBD1. V shed 7 bases, J shed 5 bases, and the junction held 17 bases outside the gene matches. This CDR3 has 17 amino acids. The germline gives CDR1 LNHDA, CDR2 SQIVND (reference sequence).

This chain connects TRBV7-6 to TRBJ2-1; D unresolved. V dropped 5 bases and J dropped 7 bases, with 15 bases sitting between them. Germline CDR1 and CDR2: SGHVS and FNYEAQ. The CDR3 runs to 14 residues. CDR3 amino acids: CASSQVESGNEQFF. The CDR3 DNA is TGTGCCAGCAGCCAGGTGGAGTCTGGGAATGAGCAGTTCTTC.

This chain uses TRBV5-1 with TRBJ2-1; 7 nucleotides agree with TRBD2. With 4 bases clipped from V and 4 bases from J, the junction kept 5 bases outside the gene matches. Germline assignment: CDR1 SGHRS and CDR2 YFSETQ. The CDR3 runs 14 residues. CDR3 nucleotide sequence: TGCGCCAGCAGCGAAGGACTAGGTTACAATGAGCAGTTCTTC. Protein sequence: CASSEGLGYNEQFF. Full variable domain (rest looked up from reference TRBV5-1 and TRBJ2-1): KAGVTQTPRYLIKTRGQQVTLSCSPISGHRSVSWYQQTPGQGLQFLFEYFSETQRNKGNFPGRFSGRQFSNSRSEMNVSTLELGDSALYLCASSEGLGYNEQFFGPGTRLTVL.

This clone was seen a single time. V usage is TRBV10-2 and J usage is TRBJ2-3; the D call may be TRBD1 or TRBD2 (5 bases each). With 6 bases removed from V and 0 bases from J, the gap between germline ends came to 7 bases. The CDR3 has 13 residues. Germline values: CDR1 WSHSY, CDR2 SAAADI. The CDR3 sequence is CASSGASTDTQYF. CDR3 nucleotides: TGCGCCAGCAGCGGGGCTAGCACAGATACGCAGTATTTT.

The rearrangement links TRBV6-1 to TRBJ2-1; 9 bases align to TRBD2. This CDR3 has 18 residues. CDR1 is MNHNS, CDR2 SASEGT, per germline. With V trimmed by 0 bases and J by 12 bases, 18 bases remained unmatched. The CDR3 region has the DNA TGTGCCAGCAGTGAAGCGGTGGCGGGAGGGCCTCCCTACTTAGGGCAGTTCTTC. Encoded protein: CASSEAVAGGPPYLGQFF.

The CDR3 reads CASSPDPGTDTQYF. For the CDR3, the DNA is TGCGCCAGCAGCCCCGACCCGGGAACAGATACGCAGTATTTT. The rearrangement links TRBV5-1 to TRBJ2-3; D is perhaps TRBD2 (5 bases). Trimming pared 4 bases from V and 3 bases from J, leaving 12 bases between. Germline assignment: CDR1 SGHRS and CDR2 YFSETQ. CDR3 length: 14 amino acids.

DNA for the CDR3: TGCGCCAGCAGCTTGGTAGGGACTAGCGTTAACAATGAGCAGTTCTTC. It codes for CASSLVGTSVNNEQFF. This sequence joins TRBV5-1 and TRBJ2-1; 10 nucleotides align to TRBD2. Germline CDR1 and CDR2: SGHRS and YFSETQ. The J segment lost 5 bases and the V segment lost 0 bases, leaving 5 bases of the junction unmatched. The CDR3 is 16 amino acids.